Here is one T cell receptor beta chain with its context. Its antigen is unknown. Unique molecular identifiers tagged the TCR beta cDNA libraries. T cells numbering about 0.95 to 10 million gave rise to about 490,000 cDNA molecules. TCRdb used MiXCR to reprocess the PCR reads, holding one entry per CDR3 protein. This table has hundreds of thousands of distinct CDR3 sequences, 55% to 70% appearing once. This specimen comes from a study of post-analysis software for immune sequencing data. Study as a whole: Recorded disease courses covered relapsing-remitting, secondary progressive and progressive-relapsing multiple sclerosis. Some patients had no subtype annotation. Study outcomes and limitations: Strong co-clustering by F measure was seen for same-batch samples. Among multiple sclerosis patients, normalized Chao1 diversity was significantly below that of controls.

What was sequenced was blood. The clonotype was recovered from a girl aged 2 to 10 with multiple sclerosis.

Here the CDR3 reads CASSQDWIAQSTDTQYF. The CDR3 coding sequence is TGCGCCAGCAGCCAAGATTGGATAGCGCAAAGCACAGATACGCAGTATTTT. This chain uses TRBV4-1 with TRBJ2-3; tentative D call: TRBD2 (5 bases). Germline V gene data show CDR1 as MGHRA and CDR2 as YSYEKL. This CDR3 contains 17 residues. Trimming took off 0 bases at V and 0 bases at J, with 13 bases between the two ends.